This is a list of T cell receptor beta chains from one sample in a study of neoadjuvant anti-PD-1 for oral cavity cancer. Assay: immunoSEQ multiplex PCR; the TCRdb copy retains only in-frame clones and omits some. The table shows 6,000 to 7,500 clones, with about 80% occurring only once. The starting material was PBMCs, obtained before nivolumab (anti-PD-1) treatment. These receptors originate from a person aged 40 to 85 with oral cavity squamous cell carcinoma. CDR3s include the opening cysteine and the closing phenylalanine or tryptophan. The D gene is left open where the match is weak. Clone size, where shown, is once, few, many, or a class for clones that have expanded.

J: TRBJ2-1
V: TRBV5-1
D: -
size: -
CDR3: CASSLAVSNNEQFF
DNA: TGCGCCAGCAGCTTGGCCGTCAGCAACAATGAGCAGTTCTTC

J: TRBJ2-6
V: TRBV5-6
D: -
size: -
CDR3: CASSLGTGANVLTF
DNA: TGTGCCAGCAGCTTGGGGACTGGGGCCAACGTCCTGACTTTC

J: TRBJ2-1
V: TRBV6-1
D: -
size: -
CDR3: CASSESGTSYNEQFF
DNA: TGTGCCAGCAGTGAATCCGGGACCTCCTACAATGAGCAGTTCTTC

J: TRBJ2-5
V: TRBV9
D: -
size: -
CDR3: CASSVDQETQYF
DNA: TGTGCCAGCAGCGTAGACCAAGAGACCCAGTACTTC

J: TRBJ1-4
V: TRBV7-2
D: -
size: once
CDR3: CASSLARQGRGEKLFF
DNA: TGTGCCAGCAGCTTAGCGCGGCAGGGTCGGGGTGAAAAACTGTTTTTT

J: TRBJ1-2
V: TRBV7-2
D: TRBD1
size: few
CDR3: CASSNQQGIYAYGYTF
DNA: TGTGCCAGCAGCAACCAACAGGGGATATACGCCTATGGCTACACCTTC

J: TRBJ2-1
V: TRBV6-5
D: TRBD1
size: -
CDR3: CASREYRGRNEQFF
DNA: TGTGCCAGCAGAGAATACAGGGGTAGGAATGAGCAGTTCTTC

J: TRBJ2-4
V: TRBV7-9
D: -
size: few
CDR3: CASSSLVGSGKNIQYF
DNA: TGTGCCAGCAGCTCCCTCGTGGGGTCGGGCAAAAACATTCAGTACTTC

J: TRBJ2-7
V: TRBV27
D: -
size: -
CDR3: CASSVTGSWYEQYF
DNA: TGTGCCAGCAGTGTAACAGGGTCTTGGTACGAGCAGTACTTC

J: TRBJ1-6
V: TRBV6-6
D: -
size: -
CDR3: CASSSGANSPLHF
DNA: TGTGCCAGCAGTAGCGGAGCTAATTCACCCCTCCACTTT

J: TRBJ2-5
V: TRBV11-2
D: -
size: -
CDR3: CASSLEKGWRETQYF
DNA: TGTGCCAGCAGCTTGGAAAAGGGATGGAGAGAGACCCAGTACTTC

J: TRBJ1-2
V: TRBV19
D: -
size: -
CDR3: CASSVDSAFGYTF
DNA: TGTGCCAGTAGTGTCGACAGTGCGTTCGGCTACACCTTC

J: TRBJ2-7
V: TRBV10-2
D: -
size: -
CDR3: CASSPNWDYEQYF
DNA: TGCGCCAGCAGTCCCAATTGGGACTACGAGCAGTACTTC

J: TRBJ2-1
V: TRBV7-6
D: TRBD1
size: -
CDR3: CASSLVDPLRQGSYNEQFF
DNA: TGTGCCAGCAGCTTAGTAGACCCTCTTCGACAGGGGTCCTACAATGAGCAGTTCTTC

J: TRBJ2-5
V: TRBV5-1
D: -
size: once
CDR3: CASSLLGTGQETQYF
DNA: TGCGCCAGCAGCTTGTTAGGTACAGGACAAGAGACCCAGTACTTC

J: TRBJ2-7
V: TRBV4-2
D: -
size: -
CDR3: CASSHPLTAGRYEQYF
DNA: TGTGCCAGCAGCCACCCCTTAACTGCAGGCCGCTACGAGCAGTACTTC

J: TRBJ2-5
V: TRBV7-9
D: -
size: -
CDR3: CASSSPPPGSKETQYF
DNA: TGTGCCAGCAGCTCTCCCCCACCGGGATCTAAAGAGACCCAGTACTTC

J: TRBJ1-4
V: TRBV14
D: TRBD1
size: -
CDR3: CASSDRVKEKLFF
DNA: TGTGCCAGCAGCGACAGGGTCAAGGAAAAACTGTTTTTT

J: TRBJ2-3
V: TRBV9
D: -
size: -
CDR3: CASSAHTDTQYF
DNA: TGTGCCAGCAGCGCCCACACAGATACGCAGTATTTT

J: TRBJ1-4
V: TRBV14
D: TRBD1
size: -
CDR3: CASSQGEGGTGKLFF
DNA: TGTGCCAGCAGCCAAGGGGAGGGAGGGACAGGAAAACTGTTTTTT

J: TRBJ2-3
V: TRBV19
D: -
size: -
CDR3: CASSIAGPGRGTQYF
DNA: TGTGCCAGTAGTATAGCGGGCCCAGGGCGGGGTACGCAGTATTTT

J: TRBJ2-7
V: TRBV20-1
D: -
size: -
CDR3: CSAREQVEQYF
DNA: TGCAGTGCTAGAGAACAGGTCGAGCAGTACTTC

J: TRBJ2-7
V: TRBV11-2
D: -
size: -
CDR3: CASSYPFGRIAF
DNA: TGTGCCAGCAGCTATCCCTTCGGGAGAATAGCCTTC

J: TRBJ1-1
V: TRBV11-2
D: TRBD1
size: -
CDR3: CASSLGRGTEAFF
DNA: TGTGCCAGCAGCTTAGGCAGGGGGACTGAAGCTTTCTTT

J: TRBJ1-2
V: TRBV4-1
D: -
size: -
CDR3: CASSQAGPGGGGYTF
DNA: TGCGCCAGCAGCCAAGCGGGGCCCGGAGGTGGTGGCTACACCTTC

J: TRBJ2-7
V: TRBV19
D: -
size: -
CDR3: CASRESFRGRSYEQYF
DNA: TGTGCCAGTAGAGAGTCCTTTAGGGGACGTTCCTACGAGCAGTACTTC

J: TRBJ2-3
V: TRBV7-2
D: TRBD2
size: -
CDR3: CASSSGTSGGTDTQYF
DNA: TGTGCCAGCAGCTCCGGGACTAGCGGGGGGACAGATACGCAGTATTTT